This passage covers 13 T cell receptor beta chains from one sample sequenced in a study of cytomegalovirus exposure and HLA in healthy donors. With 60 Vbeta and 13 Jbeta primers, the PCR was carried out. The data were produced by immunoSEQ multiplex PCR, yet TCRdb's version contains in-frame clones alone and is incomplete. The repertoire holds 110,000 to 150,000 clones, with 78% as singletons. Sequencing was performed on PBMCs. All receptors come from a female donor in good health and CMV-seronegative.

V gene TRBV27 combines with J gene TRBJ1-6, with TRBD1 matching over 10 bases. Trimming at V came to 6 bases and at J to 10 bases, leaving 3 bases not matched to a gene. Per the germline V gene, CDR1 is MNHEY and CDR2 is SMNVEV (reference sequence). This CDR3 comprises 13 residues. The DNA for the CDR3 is TGTGCCAGCAGGGGACAGGGGAACTCACCCCTCCACTTT. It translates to CASRGQGNSPLHF.

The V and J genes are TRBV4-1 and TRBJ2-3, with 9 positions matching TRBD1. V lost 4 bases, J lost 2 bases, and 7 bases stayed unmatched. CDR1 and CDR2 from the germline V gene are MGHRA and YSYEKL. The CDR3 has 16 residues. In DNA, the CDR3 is TGCGCCAGCAGCCGCGGACAGGGGCCGATCACAGATACGCAGTATTTT. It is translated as CASSRGQGPITDTQYF.

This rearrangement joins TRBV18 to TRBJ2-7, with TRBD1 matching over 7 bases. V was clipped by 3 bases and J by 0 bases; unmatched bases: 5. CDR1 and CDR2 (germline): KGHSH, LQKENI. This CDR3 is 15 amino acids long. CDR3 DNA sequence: TGTGCCAGCTCACCGACAGGGAGTCACTCCTACGAGCAGTACTTC. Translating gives CASSPTGSHSYEQYF.

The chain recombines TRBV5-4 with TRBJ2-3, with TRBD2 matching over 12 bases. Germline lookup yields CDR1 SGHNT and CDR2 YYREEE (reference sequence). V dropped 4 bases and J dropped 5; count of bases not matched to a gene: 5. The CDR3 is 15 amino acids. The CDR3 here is CASSLPGLAGDTQYF. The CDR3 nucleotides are TGTGCCAGCAGCCTTCCGGGACTAGCGGGAGATACGCAGTATTTT.

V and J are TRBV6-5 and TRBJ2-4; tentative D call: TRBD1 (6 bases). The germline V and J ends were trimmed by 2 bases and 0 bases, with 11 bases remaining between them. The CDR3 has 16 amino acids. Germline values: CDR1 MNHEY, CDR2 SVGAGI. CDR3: CASSYGGAGAKNIQYF. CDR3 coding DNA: TGTGCCAGCAGTTACGGGGGCGCGGGAGCCAAAAACATTCAGTACTTC.

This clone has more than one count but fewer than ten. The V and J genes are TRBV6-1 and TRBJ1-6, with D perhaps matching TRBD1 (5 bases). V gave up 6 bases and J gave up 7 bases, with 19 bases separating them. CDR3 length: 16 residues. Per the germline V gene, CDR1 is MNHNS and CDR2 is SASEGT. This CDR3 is CASREPYRQDNSPLHF. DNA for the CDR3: TGTGCCAGCAGGGAACCGTACAGGCAGGACAATTCACCCCTCCACTTT.

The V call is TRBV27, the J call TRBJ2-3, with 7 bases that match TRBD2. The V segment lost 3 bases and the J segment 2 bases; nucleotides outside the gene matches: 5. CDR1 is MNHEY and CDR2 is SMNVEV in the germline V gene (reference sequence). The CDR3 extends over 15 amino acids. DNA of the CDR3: TGTGCCAGCAGTTTCCTAGCGGCTCTCACAGATACGCAGTATTTT. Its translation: CASSFLAALTDTQYF.

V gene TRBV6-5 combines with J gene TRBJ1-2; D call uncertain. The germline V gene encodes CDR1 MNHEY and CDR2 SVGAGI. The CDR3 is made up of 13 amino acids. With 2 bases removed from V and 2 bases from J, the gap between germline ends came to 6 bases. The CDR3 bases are TGTGCCAGCAGTTACCGGGAGAACTATGGCTACACCTTC. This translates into CASSYRENYGYTF.

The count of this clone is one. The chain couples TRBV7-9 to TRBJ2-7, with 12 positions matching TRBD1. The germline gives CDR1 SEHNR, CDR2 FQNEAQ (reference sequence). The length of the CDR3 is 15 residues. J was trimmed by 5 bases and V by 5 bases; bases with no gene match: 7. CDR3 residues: CASSPTGTGGHEQYF. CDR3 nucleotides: TGTGCCAGCAGCCCAACCGGGACAGGGGGCCACGAGCAGTACTTC.

CDR3 in amino acids: CASSTSRQGVYEQYF. CDR3 nucleotides: TGTGCCAGCAGCACCTCCCGACAGGGGGTCTACGAGCAGTACTTC. The rearrangement uses TRBV7-2 and TRBJ2-7, with 9 bases aligning to TRBD1. V lost 5 bases and J lost 3; bases outside the gene matches: 8. The germline V gene encodes CDR1 SGHTA and CDR2 FQGNSA. The CDR3 extends over 15 amino acids. The whole variable domain, remainder taken from reference TRBV7-2 and TRBJ2-7, is GAGVSQSPSNKVTEKGKDVELRCDPISGHTALYWYRQSLGQGLEFLIYFQGNSAPDKSGLPSDRFSAERTGGSVSTLTIQRTQQEDSAVYLCASSTSRQGVYEQYFGPGTRLTVT.

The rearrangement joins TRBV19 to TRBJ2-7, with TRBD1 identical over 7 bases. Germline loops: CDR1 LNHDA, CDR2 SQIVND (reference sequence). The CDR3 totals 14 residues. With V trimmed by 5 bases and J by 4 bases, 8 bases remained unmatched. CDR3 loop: CASSDPGQTYEQYF. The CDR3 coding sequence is TGTGCCAGTAGTGATCCGGGACAGACTTACGAGCAGTACTTC.

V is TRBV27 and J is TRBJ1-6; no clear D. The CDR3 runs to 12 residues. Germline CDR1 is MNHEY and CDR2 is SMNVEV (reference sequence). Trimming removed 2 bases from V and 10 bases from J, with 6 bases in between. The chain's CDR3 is CASSLIGSPLHF. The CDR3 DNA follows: TGTGCCAGCAGTTTAATTGGCTCACCCCTCCACTTT.

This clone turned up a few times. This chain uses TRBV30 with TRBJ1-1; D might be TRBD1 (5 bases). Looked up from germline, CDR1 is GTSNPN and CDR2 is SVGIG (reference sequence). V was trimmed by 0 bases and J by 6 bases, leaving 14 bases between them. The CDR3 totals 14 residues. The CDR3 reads CAWSVRVGGAEAFF. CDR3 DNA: TGTGCCTGGAGTGTACGAGTGGGAGGGGCTGAAGCTTTCTTT.